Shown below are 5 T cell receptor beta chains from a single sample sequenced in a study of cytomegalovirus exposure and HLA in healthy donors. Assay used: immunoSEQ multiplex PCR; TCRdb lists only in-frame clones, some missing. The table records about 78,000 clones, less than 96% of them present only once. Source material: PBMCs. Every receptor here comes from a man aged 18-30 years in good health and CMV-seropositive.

The CDR3 coding sequence is TGTGCCAGTAGTGACAGGGGATCGGCCGGGGGAAACATTCAGTACTTC. It yields the protein CASSDRGSAGGNIQYF. J is TRBJ2-4 and V is TRBV19; 8 positions match TRBD1. The CDR3 is 16 amino acids. The trim removed 5 bases at V and 6 bases at J, leaving 12 bases unmatched. CDR1 is LNHDA, CDR2 SQIVND, per germline (reference sequence).

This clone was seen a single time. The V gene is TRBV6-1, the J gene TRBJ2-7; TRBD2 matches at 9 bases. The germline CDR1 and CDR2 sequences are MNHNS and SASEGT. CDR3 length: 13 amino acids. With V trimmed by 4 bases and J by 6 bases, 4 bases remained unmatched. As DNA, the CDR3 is TGTGCCAGCAGTGTAACTAGCGGGCGCGAGCAGTACTTC. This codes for CASSVTSGREQYF.

Here the CDR3 reads CASREKSGSTDTQYF. CDR3 sequence (DNA): TGTGCCAGCAGAGAAAAGAGCGGCTCCACAGATACGCAGTATTTT. The rearrangement links TRBV2 to TRBJ2-3; tentative D call: TRBD2 (5 bases). Trimming removed 6 bases from V and 2 bases from J, with 15 bases in between. The CDR3 is 15 amino acids. Germline values: CDR1 SNHLY, CDR2 FYNNEI. Full variable domain (outside the CDR3, taken from reference TRBV2 and TRBJ2-3): EPEVTQTPSHQVTQMGQEVILRCVPISNHLYFYWYRQILGQKVEFLVSFYNNEISEKSEIFDDQFSVERPDGSNFTLKIRSTKLEDSAMYFCASREKSGSTDTQYFGPGTRLTVL.

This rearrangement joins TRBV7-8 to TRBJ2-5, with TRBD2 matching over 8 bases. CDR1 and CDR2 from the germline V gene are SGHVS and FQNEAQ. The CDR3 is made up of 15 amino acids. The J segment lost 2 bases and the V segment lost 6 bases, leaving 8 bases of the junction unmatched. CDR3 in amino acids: CASSPTSGRQETQYF. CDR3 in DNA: TGTGCCAGCAGTCCCACTAGCGGCAGGCAAGAGACCCAGTACTTC.

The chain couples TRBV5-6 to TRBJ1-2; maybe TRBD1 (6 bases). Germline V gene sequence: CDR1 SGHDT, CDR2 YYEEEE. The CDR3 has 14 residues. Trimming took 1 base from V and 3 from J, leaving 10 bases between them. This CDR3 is CASSLKQGHYGYTF. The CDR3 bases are TGTGCCAGCAGCTTGAAACAGGGCCACTATGGCTACACCTTC.